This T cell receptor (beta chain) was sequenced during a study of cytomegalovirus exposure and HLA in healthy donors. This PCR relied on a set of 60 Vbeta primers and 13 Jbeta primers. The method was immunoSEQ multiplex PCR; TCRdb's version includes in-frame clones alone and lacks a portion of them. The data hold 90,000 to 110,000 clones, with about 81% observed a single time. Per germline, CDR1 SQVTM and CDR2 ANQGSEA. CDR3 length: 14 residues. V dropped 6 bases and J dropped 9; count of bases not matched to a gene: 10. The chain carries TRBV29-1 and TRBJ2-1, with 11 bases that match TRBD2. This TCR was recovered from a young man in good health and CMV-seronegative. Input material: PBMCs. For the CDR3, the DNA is TGCAGCGTCTCAAACGGACTAGCGGGTTTTGAGCAGTTCTTC. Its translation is CSVSNGLAGFEQFF.